The 8 T cell receptor beta chains given below trace back to one sample, sequenced in a study of shared clonotypes between healthy human individuals. The table came from immunoSEQ multiplex PCR; TCRdb's copy has only in-frame clones and leaves some out. The data show about 1 million clones, with approximately 68% seen just once and around 1.5% held by the top ten. Input material: memory CD4+ T cells sorted from blood. Subset meaning: CD45RA-negative fraction. The receptors were sampled from a man aged 18 to 30 in good health.

The V call is TRBV27, the J call TRBJ2-2; 7 nucleotides line up with TRBD1. This CDR3 has 16 residues. V was pared by 4 bases and J by 8 bases, with 13 bases of the junction left unmatched. CDR1 and CDR2 from the germline V gene are MNHEY and SMNVEV (reference sequence). DNA of the CDR3: TGTGCCAGCAGTTCCTGGACAGGTAAGGATTCGGGGGAGCTGTTTTTT. This encodes CASSSWTGKDSGELFF.

V is TRBV5-1 and J is TRBJ2-6; the D gene could be TRBD1 or TRBD2 (5 bases each). The CDR3 covers 16 residues. V lost 0 bases and J lost 2, with 9 bases in between. Germline V gene lookup returns CDR1 SGHRS and CDR2 YFSETQ. The CDR3 protein is CASSLEPGPGANVLTF. As DNA, the CDR3 is TGCGCCAGCAGCTTGGAACCGGGACCTGGGGCCAACGTCCTGACTTTC. The full variable domain, with the rest looked up from reference TRBV5-1 and TRBJ2-6, is KAGVTQTPRYLIKTRGQQVTLSCSPISGHRSVSWYQQTPGQGLQFLFEYFSETQRNKGNFPGRFSGRQFSNSRSEMNVSTLELGDSALYLCASSLEPGPGANVLTFGAGSRLTVL.

This rearrangement joins TRBV13 to TRBJ2-7; D perhaps matches TRBD1 (5 bases). From germline, CDR1 is PRHDT and CDR2 FYEKMQ (reference sequence). This CDR3 region has 14 residues. V was trimmed by 2 bases and J by 3 bases, leaving 11 bases between them. CDR3 sequence (DNA): TGTGCCAGCAGCTTACAGGGCTTATTCTACGAGCAGTACTTC. The encoded protein is CASSLQGLFYEQYF.

The chain combines TRBV6-5 with TRBJ2-7; TRBD2 might be the D (6 bases). CDR1 MNHEY and CDR2 SVGAGI come from the germline V gene. V was clipped by 4 bases and J by 5 bases, with 18 bases between them. The CDR3 sequence is 15 residues long. DNA of the CDR3: TGTGCCAGCAGTTTTTCGGGACTCCCGGGGAACGAGCAGTACTTC. This encodes CASSFSGLPGNEQYF.

This clone was seen more than once but under ten times. The rearrangement uses TRBV6-6 and TRBJ1-2; 8 bases are a match to TRBD1. Germline V gene lookup returns CDR1 MNHNY and CDR2 SVGAGI (reference sequence). The ends lost 8 bases at V and 4 bases at J; junction bases unmatched: 6. CDR3 size: 13 residues. CDR3 nucleotides: TGTGCCAGCTACAGGGGGTACCTCTATGGCTACACCTTC. The encoded protein is CASYRGYLYGYTF.

Only one count was recorded for this clone. This rearrangement joins TRBV28 to TRBJ2-1; perhaps D is TRBD1 or TRBD2 (5 bases each). CDR1 and CDR2 from the germline V gene are MDHEN and SYDVKM. Trimming shortened V by 3 bases and J by 9 bases, and 15 bases separated the two germline ends. CDR3 length: 14 residues. DNA for the CDR3: TGTGCCAGCAGTTTTCCAGGGTCCCGGGGTGAGCAGTTCTTC. This sequence encodes CASSFPGSRGEQFF.

Comment on this clone: Additional DNA sequences in this sample encode the identical CDR3. This chain connects TRBV5-1 to TRBJ1-1, with D perhaps matching TRBD1 (6 bases). Per germline, CDR1 SGHRS and CDR2 YFSETQ. Trimming took 2 bases from V and 1 from J, leaving 9 bases between them. The CDR3 length is 14 residues. For the CDR3, the DNA is TGCGCCAGCAGCTTACAGGGAGGGAACACTGAAGCTTTCTTT. Its translation is CASSLQGGNTEAFF. The variable domain in full, with the rest retrieved from reference TRBV5-1 and TRBJ1-1, is KAGVTQTPRYLIKTRGQQVTLSCSPISGHRSVSWYQQTPGQGLQFLFEYFSETQRNKGNFPGRFSGRQFSNSRSEMNVSTLELGDSALYLCASSLQGGNTEAFFGQGTRLTVV.

The genes are TRBV7-2 and TRBJ2-1; D gene ambiguous. V lost 1 base and J lost 4, with 8 bases in between. Looked up from germline, CDR1 is SGHTA and CDR2 is FQGNSA. The CDR3 covers 14 residues. This CDR3 reads CASSLGSVYNEQFF. For the CDR3, the DNA is TGTGCCAGCAGCTTAGGGTCAGTTTACAATGAGCAGTTCTTC.